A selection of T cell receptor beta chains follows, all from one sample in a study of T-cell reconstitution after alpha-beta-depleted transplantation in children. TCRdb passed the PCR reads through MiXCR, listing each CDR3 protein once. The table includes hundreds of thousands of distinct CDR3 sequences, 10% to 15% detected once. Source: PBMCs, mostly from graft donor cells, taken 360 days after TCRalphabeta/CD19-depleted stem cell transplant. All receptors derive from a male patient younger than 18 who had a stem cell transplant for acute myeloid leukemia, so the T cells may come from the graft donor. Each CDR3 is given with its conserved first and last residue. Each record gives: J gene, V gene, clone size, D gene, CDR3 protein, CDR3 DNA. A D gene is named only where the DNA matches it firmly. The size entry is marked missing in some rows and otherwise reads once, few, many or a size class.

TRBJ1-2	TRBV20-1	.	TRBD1	CSARETGGHGLYGYTF	TGCAGTGCTAGAGAGACAGGGGGTCATGGTTTGTATGGCTACACCTTC
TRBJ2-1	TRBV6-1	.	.	CASRLGRRGRWVNEQFF	TGTGCCAGCAGACTGGGAAGGCGGGGGCGCTGGGTGAATGAGCAGTTCTTC
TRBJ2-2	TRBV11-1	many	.	CASGSQHGEVAGELFF	TGTGCCAGCGGCTCGCAACATGGGGAGGTTGCGGGGGAGCTGTTTTTT
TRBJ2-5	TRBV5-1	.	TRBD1	CASSIQGRETQYF	TGCGCCAGCTCAATACAGGGGCGGGAGACCCAGTACTTC
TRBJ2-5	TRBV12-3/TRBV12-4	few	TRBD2	CASSRRTSGGQETQYF	TGTGCCAGCAGTCGCCGGACCAGCGGGGGCCAAGAGACCCAGTACTTC
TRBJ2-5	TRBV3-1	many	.	CASRFRQWGFQETQYF	TGTGCCAGCAGGTTCAGGCAATGGGGTTTCCAAGAGACCCAGTACTTC
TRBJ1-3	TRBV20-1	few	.	CSAPRGSGNTIYF	TGCAGTGCCCCCCGGGGTTCTGGAAACACCATATATTTT
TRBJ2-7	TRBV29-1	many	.	CSVEAPGRYYEQYF	TGCAGCGTTGAGGCTCCAGGGAGATACTACGAGCAGTACTTC
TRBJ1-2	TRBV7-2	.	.	CASSPSRGSGGYTF	TGTGCCAGCAGCCCCTCCCGGGGGAGCGGAGGCTACACCTTC
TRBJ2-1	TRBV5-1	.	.	CASSLNSENEQFF	TGCGCCAGCAGCTTGAATAGCGAGAATGAGCAGTTCTTC
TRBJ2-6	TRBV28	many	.	CASSLQGTGANVLTF	TGTGCCAGCAGCCTACAGGGAACTGGGGCCAACGTCCTGACTTTC
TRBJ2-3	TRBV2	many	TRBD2	CASSDLAGGPSDTQYF	TGTGCCAGCAGTGATCTAGCGGGAGGGCCTTCAGATACGCAGTATTTT
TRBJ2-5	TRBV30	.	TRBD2	CAWSAGTIVETQYF	TGTGCCTGGAGTGCCGGGACTATTGTGGAGACCCAGTACTTC
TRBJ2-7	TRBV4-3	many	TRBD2	CASSQDNGRSYEQYF	TGCGCCAGCAGCCAAGATAACGGGAGGAGCTACGAGCAGTACTTC
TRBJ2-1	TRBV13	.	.	CASSSLQVAGNEQFF	TGTGCCAGCAGCTCGTTACAAGTTGCAGGGAATGAGCAGTTCTTC
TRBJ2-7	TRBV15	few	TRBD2	CATSRAGTSGSYEQYF	TGTGCCACCAGCAGAGCCGGGACTAGCGGGAGTTACGAGCAGTACTTC
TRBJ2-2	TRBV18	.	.	CASSPRRDTGELFF	TGTGCCAGCTCACCTCGCAGGGATACCGGGGAGCTGTTTTTT
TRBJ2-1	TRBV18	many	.	CASSLKLFLLSSYNEQFF	TGTGCCAGCTCCCTAAAGCTTTTCTTGCTGAGCTCCTACAATGAGCAGTTCTTC
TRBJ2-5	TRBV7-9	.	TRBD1	CASSSYRGVILTQYF	TGTGCCAGCAGCTCCTACAGGGGCGTGATCTTGACCCAGTACTTC
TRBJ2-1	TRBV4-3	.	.	CASSQRTTDNEQFF	TGCGCCAGCAGCCAACGGACTACCGACAATGAGCAGTTCTTC
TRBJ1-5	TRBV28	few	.	CASCGEGPFSNQPQHF	TGTGCCAGTTGCGGGGAGGGGCCGTTCAGCAATCAGCCCCAGCATTTT
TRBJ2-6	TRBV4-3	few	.	CASSQVPTANVLTF	TGCGCCAGCAGCCAAGTCCCAACAGCCAACGTCCTGACTTTC
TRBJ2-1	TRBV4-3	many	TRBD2	CASSHDRIFLAGGPNNEQFF	TGCGCCAGCAGCCATGACAGGATTTTTTTAGCGGGAGGCCCCAACAATGAGCAGTTCTTC
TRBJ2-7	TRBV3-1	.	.	CASSQGPGSTYEQYF	TGTGCCAGCAGCCAAGGTCCGGGCTCGACCTACGAGCAGTACTTC
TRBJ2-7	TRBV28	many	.	CASNLGTVAYEQYF	TGTGCCAGCAACCTCGGGACGGTCGCCTACGAGCAGTACTTC
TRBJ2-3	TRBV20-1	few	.	CSLGRDSTDTQYF	TGCAGTCTCGGAAGGGACAGCACAGATACGCAGTATTTT
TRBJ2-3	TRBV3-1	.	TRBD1	CASSPGQGNTQYF	TGTGCCAGCAGCCCCGGACAGGGAAATACGCAGTATTTT
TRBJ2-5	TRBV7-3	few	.	CASSLMGPQETQYF	TGTGCCAGCAGCTTAATGGGACCCCAAGAGACCCAGTACTTC
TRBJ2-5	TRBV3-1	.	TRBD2	CASSQEASGIKRSQETQYF	TGTGCCAGCAGCCAAGAGGCTAGCGGGATAAAGAGGAGCCAAGAGACCCAGTACTTC
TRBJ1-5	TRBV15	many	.	CATSSFRASGQPQHF	TGTGCCACCAGCTCGTTCAGGGCTTCAGGTCAGCCCCAGCATTTT
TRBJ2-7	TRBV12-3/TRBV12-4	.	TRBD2	CASTPGTSGRRGSEQYF	TGTGCCAGCACCCCCGGGACTAGCGGGAGAAGGGGCTCCGAGCAGTACTTC
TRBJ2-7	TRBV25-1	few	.	CASSGRLSAYEQYF	TGTGCCAGCAGTGGTCGGTTGTCGGCCTACGAGCAGTACTTC
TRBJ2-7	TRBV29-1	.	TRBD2	CSVGTSGRVAYEQYF	TGCAGCGTAGGGACTAGCGGGAGGGTGGCCTACGAGCAGTACTTC
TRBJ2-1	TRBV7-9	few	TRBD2	CASSFRSGGPHNEQFF	TGTGCCAGCAGCTTTCGATCGGGAGGGCCGCACAATGAGCAGTTCTTC
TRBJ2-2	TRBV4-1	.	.	CASSHDGAAPGELFF	TGCGCCAGCAGCCACGACGGGGCCGCTCCCGGGGAGCTGTTTTTT
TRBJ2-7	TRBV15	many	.	CATSRVYYEQYF	TGTGCCACCAGCCGGGTCTACTACGAGCAGTACTTC
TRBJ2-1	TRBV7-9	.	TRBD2	CASSLGTSGSPNEQFF	TGTGCCAGCAGCTTAGGAACTAGCGGGAGTCCAAATGAGCAGTTCTTC
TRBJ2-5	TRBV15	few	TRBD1	CATSSPPQGMGQETQYF	TGTGCCACCAGCAGCCCCCCACAGGGGATGGGGCAAGAGACCCAGTACTTC
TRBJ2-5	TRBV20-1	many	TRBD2	CSAHRTFSGFQETQYF	TGCAGTGCTCACCGGACTTTTAGCGGGTTCCAAGAGACCCAGTACTTC
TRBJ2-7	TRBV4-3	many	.	CASSQELRSYEQYF	TGCGCCAGCAGCCAAGAATTGCGGTCGTACGAGCAGTACTTC
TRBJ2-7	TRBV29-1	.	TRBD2	CSVEEGGRASYEQYF	TGCAGCGTTGAAGAGGGTGGGAGGGCCTCCTACGAGCAGTACTTC
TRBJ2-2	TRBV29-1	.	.	CSVEWLPGELFF	TGCAGCGTTGAATGGCTCCCCGGGGAGCTGTTTTTT
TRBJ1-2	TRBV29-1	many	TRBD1	CSAKGQGIGNGYTF	TGCAGCGCCAAAGGACAGGGGATAGGGAATGGCTACACCTTC